This T cell receptor (beta chain) was identified during a study of blood T cell repertoires in COVID-19. The data were produced by immunoSEQ multiplex PCR, yet TCRdb's version contains in-frame clones alone and is incomplete. The sample includes approximately 170,000 clones, less than 85% of them seen just once. The CDR3 totals 15 residues. Germline CDR1 reads MNHNS; CDR2 reads SASEGT. The V gene lost 6 bases and the J gene lost 1 base, with 14 bases spanning the gap. The origin of this receptor is a woman aged 30 to 39 who had recovered from COVID-19. The sample comprised PBMCs or T cells enriched from blood (not recorded which). V usage is TRBV6-1 and J usage is TRBJ2-3; no firm D call. This CDR3 reads CASRRDLRGTDTQYF. CDR3 nucleotide sequence: TGTGCCAGCAGACGTGACCTCCGGGGCACAGATACGCAGTATTTT.